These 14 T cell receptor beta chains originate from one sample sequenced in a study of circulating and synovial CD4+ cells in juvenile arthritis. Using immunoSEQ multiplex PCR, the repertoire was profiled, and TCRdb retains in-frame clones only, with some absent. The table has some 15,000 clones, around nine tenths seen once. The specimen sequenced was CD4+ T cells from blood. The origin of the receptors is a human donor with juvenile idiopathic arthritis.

This chain's CDR3 is CAWSQPGQGNQPQHF. The CDR3 coding sequence is TGTGCCTGGAGTCAGCCAGGGCAGGGCAATCAGCCCCAGCATTTT. The chain is built from TRBV30 and TRBJ1-5, with D perhaps matching TRBD1 (5 bases). Germline CDR1 reads GTSNPN; CDR2 reads SVGIG (reference sequence). The V and J ends lost 2 bases and 2 bases respectively, with 13 bases between them. The CDR3 has 15 residues.

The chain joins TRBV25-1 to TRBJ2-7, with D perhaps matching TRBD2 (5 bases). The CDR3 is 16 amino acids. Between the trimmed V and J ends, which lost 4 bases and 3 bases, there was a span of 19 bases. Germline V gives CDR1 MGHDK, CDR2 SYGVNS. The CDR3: CASSVGSLRGNYEQYF. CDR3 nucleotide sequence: TGTGCCAGCAGTGTAGGCTCCCTCCGGGGAAACTACGAGCAGTACTTC.

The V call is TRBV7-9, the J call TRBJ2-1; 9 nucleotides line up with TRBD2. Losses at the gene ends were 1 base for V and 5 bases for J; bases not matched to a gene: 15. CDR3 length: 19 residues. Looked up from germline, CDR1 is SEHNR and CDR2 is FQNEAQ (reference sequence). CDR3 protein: CASSLETGLALVVHNEQFF. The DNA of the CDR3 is TGTGCCAGCAGCTTAGAGACAGGACTAGCGTTGGTAGTCCACAATGAGCAGTTCTTC.

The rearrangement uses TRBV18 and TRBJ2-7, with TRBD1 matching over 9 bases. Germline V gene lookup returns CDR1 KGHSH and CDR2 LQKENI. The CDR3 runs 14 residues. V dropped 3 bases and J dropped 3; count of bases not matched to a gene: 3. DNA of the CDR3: TGTGCCAGCTCACCCGGGACAGGGATCTACGAGCAGTACTTC. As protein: CASSPGTGIYEQYF.

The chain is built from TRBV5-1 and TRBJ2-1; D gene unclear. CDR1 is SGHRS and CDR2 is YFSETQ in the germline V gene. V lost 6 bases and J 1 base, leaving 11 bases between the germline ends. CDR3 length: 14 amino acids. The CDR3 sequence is CASTGNPSYNEQFF. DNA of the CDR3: TGCGCCAGCACAGGTAATCCTTCCTACAATGAGCAGTTCTTC. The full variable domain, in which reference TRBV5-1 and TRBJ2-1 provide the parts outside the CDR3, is KAGVTQTPRYLIKTRGQQVTLSCSPISGHRSVSWYQQTPGQGLQFLFEYFSETQRNKGNFPGRFSGRQFSNSRSEMNVSTLELGDSALYLCASTGNPSYNEQFFGPGTRLTVL.

CDR3 region: CASSPRELYGYTF. CDR3 coding DNA: TGTGCCAGCAGTCCCCGTGAACTCTATGGCTACACCTTC. The V and J genes are TRBV6-6 and TRBJ1-2, with D unclear. Germline lookup yields CDR1 MNHNY and CDR2 SVGAGI (reference sequence). The CDR3 runs 13 residues. V shed 5 bases and J shed 4 bases, with 11 bases lying between them.

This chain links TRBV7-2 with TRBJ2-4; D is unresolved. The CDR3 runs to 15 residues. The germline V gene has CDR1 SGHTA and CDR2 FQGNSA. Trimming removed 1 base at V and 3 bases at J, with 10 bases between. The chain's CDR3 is CASSLVTPIKNIQYF. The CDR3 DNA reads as TGTGCCAGCAGCTTAGTCACTCCTATCAAAAACATTCAGTACTTC.

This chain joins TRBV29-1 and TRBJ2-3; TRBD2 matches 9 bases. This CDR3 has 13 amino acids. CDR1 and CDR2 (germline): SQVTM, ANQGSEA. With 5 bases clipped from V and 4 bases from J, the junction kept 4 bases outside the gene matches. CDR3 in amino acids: CSVSGRQSDTQYF. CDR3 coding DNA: TGCAGCGTTAGCGGGAGGCAGTCAGATACGCAGTATTTT.

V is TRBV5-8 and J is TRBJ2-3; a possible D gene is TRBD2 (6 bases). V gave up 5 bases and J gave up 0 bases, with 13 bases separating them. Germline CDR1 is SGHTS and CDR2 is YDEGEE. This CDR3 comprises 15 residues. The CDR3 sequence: CASSFSGTSTDTQYF. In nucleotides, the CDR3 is TGTGCCAGCAGTTTTAGCGGTACTAGCACAGATACGCAGTATTTT.

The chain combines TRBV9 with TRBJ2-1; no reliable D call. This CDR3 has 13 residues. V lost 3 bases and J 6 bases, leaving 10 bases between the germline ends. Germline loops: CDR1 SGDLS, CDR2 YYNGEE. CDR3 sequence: CASSAQLSNEQFF. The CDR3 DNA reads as TGTGCCAGCAGCGCCCAACTATCCAATGAGCAGTTCTTC.

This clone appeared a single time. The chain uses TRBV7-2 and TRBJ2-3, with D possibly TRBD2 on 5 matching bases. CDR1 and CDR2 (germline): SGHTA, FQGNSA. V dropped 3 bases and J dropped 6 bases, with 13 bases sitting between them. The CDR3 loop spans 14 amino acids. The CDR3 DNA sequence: TGTGCCAGCAGCTTCGGGCCGGAGGTGGATACGCAGTATTTT. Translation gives CASSFGPEVDTQYF.

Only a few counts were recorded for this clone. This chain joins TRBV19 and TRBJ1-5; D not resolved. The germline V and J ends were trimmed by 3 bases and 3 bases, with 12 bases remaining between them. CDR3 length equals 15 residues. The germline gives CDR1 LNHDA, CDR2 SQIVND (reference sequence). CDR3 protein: CASSMLGRSNQPQHF. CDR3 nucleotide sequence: TGTGCCAGTAGTATGTTGGGCAGGTCCAATCAGCCCCAGCATTTT.

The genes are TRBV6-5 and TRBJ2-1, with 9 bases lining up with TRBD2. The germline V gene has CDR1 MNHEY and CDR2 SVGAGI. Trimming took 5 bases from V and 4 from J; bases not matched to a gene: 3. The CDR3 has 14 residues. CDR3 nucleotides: TGTGCCAGCAGTCAAGCGGGAGGTTACAATGAGCAGTTCTTC. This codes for CASSQAGGYNEQFF.

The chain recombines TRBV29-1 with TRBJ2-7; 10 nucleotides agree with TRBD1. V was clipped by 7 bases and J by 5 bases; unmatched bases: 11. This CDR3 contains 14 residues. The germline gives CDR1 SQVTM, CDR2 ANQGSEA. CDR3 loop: CSASAETGGHEQYF. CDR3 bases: TGCAGCGCTAGTGCTGAGACAGGGGGCCACGAGCAGTACTTC.